One T cell receptor (beta chain) is described in this entry. The data belong to a study of blood T cell repertoires in COVID-19. Turning to the study itself: Donors in the United States, Italy and Spain gave samples during acute or convalescent COVID-19. Sample material is recorded as cDNA or gDNA derived from T cells, B-cell-depleted T cells, or PBMCs.

As handled by the study authors: Amplifying reference gene primers gave estimates of nucleated cell counts. Only in-frame clones appear in the TCRdb table, and some are missing; sequencing was by immunoSEQ multiplex PCR. V, J and clone size derive from that table, while D and trimming were established from the DNA sequence. Of around 20,000 clones listed, roughly nine tenths were seen once; the top ten hold roughly 25%. CDR1 is SGHVS, CDR2 FQNEAQ, per germline. CDR3 length: 15 amino acids. V lost 5 bases to trimming and J lost 3 bases; unmatched junction nucleotides: 9. V and J are TRBV7-8 and TRBJ2-7; 8 bases align to TRBD1. This receptor was taken from a human donor with active COVID-19. The donor label of this sample is uncertain. Specimen: peripheral blood. The CDR3 sequence: CASSLIQGENYEQYF. DNA of the CDR3: TGTGCCAGCAGCCTTATACAGGGGGAGAACTACGAGCAGTACTTC.